This TCR beta chain derives from a study of blood T cell repertoires in COVID-19. Turning to the study itself: Samples representing acute and convalescent COVID-19 were sourced from the United States, Italy and Spain. The analysed material was cDNA or gDNA that came from T cells, B-cell-depleted T cells, or PBMCs.

V shed 1 base and J 7 bases; nucleotides not matched to a gene: 9. This CDR3 spans 15 amino acids. CDR1 SNHLY and CDR2 FYNNEI come from the germline V gene. Original data processing: Nucleated cell counts were estimated from reference gene primer amplification. TCRdb keeps only in-frame clones here, not all; method: immunoSEQ multiplex PCR. V and J calls and clone size are copied from that table; D and trimming were computed from the DNA. The sample holds 95,000 to 110,000 clones, 75% to 90% seen once. The clonotype was recovered from a man aged 50-60 years with acute or convalescent COVID-19. The chain links TRBV2 to TRBJ2-5, with 7 bases lining up with TRBD2. Sequencing was performed on peripheral blood. The CDR3 loop is CASSEGLAVRGTQYF. The DNA for the CDR3 is TGTGCCAGCAGTGAAGGGCTAGCGGTGAGGGGGACCCAGTACTTC.